This T cell receptor (beta chain) derives from a study of T cells in Graves' hyperthyroidism and ophthalmopathy. The V segment lost 3 bases and the J segment 4 bases; nucleotides outside the gene matches: 5. The germline V gene encodes CDR1 SGHNT and CDR2 YYREEE (reference sequence). There are 15 residues in the CDR3. The investigators amplified TCR beta CDR3 regions from RNA transcripts. TCR CDR3 underwent first-round RT-PCR with the HTBI primer set. TCRdb used MiXCR to reprocess the multiplex PCR reads, holding one entry per CDR3 protein. The sample carries hundreds of thousands of distinct CDR3 sequences, about a third recorded once.

Specimen: blood. The sequence was collected from a woman aged 40-49 years with Graves' hyperthyroidism. The gene calls are TRBV5-4 and TRBJ1-2; 11 nucleotides line up with TRBD1. The DNA for the CDR3 is TGTGCCAGCAGCTGGACAGGGGGCGGCAGCTATGGCTACACCTTC. Translating gives CASSWTGGGSYGYTF.